The 5 T cell receptor beta chains below come from one sample, sequenced in a study of T cell responses to AZD1222 COVID-19 vaccine. Sequencing used immunoSEQ multiplex PCR; TCRdb keeps in-frame clones, though not all of them. Of 120,000 or so clones in the sample, roughly 84% were seen once. The sequenced sample was peripheral blood, obtained 28 days after the second AZD1222 dose. The receptors shown here come from an adult who received the AZD1222 COVID-19 vaccine.

CDR3 DNA: TGTGCCAGCAGCTTGGAACGGGGAAGCAATCAGCCCCAGCATTTT. It yields the protein CASSLERGSNQPQHF. The chain uses TRBV5-5 and TRBJ1-5; D is unresolved. The CDR3 consists of 15 residues. With 0 bases removed from V and 1 base from J, the gap between germline ends came to 8 bases. Germline V gene lookup returns CDR1 SGHKS and CDR2 YYEKEE (reference sequence).

This clone occurred a few times. Here the CDR3 DNA reads TGCAGCGTTGAAGAGGGGGCGGGTGACGAGCAGTACTTC. Translating it yields CSVEEGAGDEQYF. The V and J genes are TRBV29-1 and TRBJ2-7, with D perhaps matching TRBD1 (6 bases). The CDR3 runs to 13 residues. V shed 0 bases and J shed 5 bases, with 11 bases lying between them. CDR1 SQVTM and CDR2 ANQGSEA come from the germline V gene.

The chain carries TRBV9 and TRBJ1-1, with D hard to call. The V end lost 4 bases, the J end lost 0 bases, and 10 bases lay between the germline ends. Germline V gives CDR1 SGDLS, CDR2 YYNGEE. The length of the CDR3 is 14 residues. CDR3 sequence: CASSPRTLNTEAFF. The CDR3 nucleotides are TGTGCCAGCAGCCCCAGGACGCTGAACACTGAAGCTTTCTTT.

V gene TRBV7-8 combines with J gene TRBJ2-7; weak D call: TRBD1 (6 bases). There are 15 residues in the CDR3. CDR1 SGHVS and CDR2 FQNEAQ come from the germline V gene. V gave up 5 bases and J gave up 0 bases, with 14 bases separating them. The CDR3 DNA sequence: TGTGCCAGCAGCCGAGGGCAGGGGAACTCCTACGAGCAGTACTTC. Translating gives CASSRGQGNSYEQYF.

The gene calls are TRBV7-8 and TRBJ1-1, with 8 bases lining up with TRBD1. The J segment lost 1 base and the V segment lost 4 bases, leaving 8 bases of the junction unmatched. Per the germline V gene, CDR1 is SGHVS and CDR2 is FQNEAQ. This CDR3 region has 16 residues. CDR3 in amino acids: CASSYGTGRANTEAFF. Written as DNA, the CDR3 is TGTGCCAGCAGCTATGGGACAGGAAGAGCGAACACTGAAGCTTTCTTT.